This TCR beta chain was obtained from a study of tumor and adjacent non-tumor tissue in lung cancer. The library came from three nested PCR rounds adapted from ARM-PCR protocols. Each CDR3 protein is one row after TCRdb ran MiXCR on the multiplex PCR reads. Among about 70,000 distinct CDR3 sequences, roughly 73% were seen once, and the ten largest hold roughly 27%. The template was RNA from unsorted bulk tissue. Worth noting for this clonotype: An end of the junction differs from the germline gene, which may be a read error.

Sequenced material: lung tumor tissue. This clonotype was obtained from a man in his 60s with non-small cell lung cancer.

The CDR3 protein is CSAPTLGQVGSYEQYF. CDR3 nucleotides: TGCAGTGCCCCTACCCTCGGACAGGTGGGCTCCTACGAGCAATACTTC. V usage is TRBV20-1 and J usage is TRBJ2-7; 7 bases agree with TRBD1. Germline loops: CDR1 DFQATT, CDR2 SNEGSKA (reference sequence). The CDR3 is 16 residues long.